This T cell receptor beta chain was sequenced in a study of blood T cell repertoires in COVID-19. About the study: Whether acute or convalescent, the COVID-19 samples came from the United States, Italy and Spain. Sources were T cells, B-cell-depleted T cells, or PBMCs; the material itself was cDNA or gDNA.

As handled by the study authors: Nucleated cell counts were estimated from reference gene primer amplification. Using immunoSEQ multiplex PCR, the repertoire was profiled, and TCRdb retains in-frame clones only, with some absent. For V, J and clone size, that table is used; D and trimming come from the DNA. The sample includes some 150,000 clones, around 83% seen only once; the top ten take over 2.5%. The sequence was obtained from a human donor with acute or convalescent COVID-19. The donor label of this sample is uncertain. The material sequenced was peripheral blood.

CDR3 sequence: CASSLDREGQPQHF. DNA of the CDR3: TGTGCCAGCAGCCTGGACAGGGAGGGTCAGCCCCAGCATTTT. The chain joins TRBV3-1 (or the pseudogene TRBV3-2) to TRBJ1-5; 8 bases are shared with TRBD1. The CDR3 extends over 14 amino acids. Germline lookup yields CDR1 LGHDT and CDR2 YNNKEL (reference sequence). The junction had 5 bases not matched to a gene; V was cut back by 4 bases and J by 6 bases.